This T cell receptor beta chain is from a study of post-analysis software for immune sequencing data. Overall study: Secondary progressive, relapsing-remitting and progressive-relapsing multiple sclerosis were among the included disease courses. Study-wide findings and caveats: Normalized Chao1 diversity was significantly lower in multiple sclerosis patients than in controls. Four to six TRBV segments, including TRBV5-6, TRBV5-1 and TRBV20-1, were more frequent in patients than controls.

Researchers reported that TCR beta cDNA libraries carried unique molecular identifiers. Roughly 0.5 million cDNA molecules were obtained from approximately 0.91 to 9.4 million T cells. Using its own MiXCR run on the PCR reads, TCRdb lists one record per CDR3 protein. The sample records some 690,000 distinct CDR3 sequences, 30% being singletons. This clonotype was observed a handful of times. Its antigen is currently unknown. Per germline, CDR1 KGHDR and CDR2 SFDVKD. J gave up 4 bases and V 4 bases, and 5 bases lay outside the gene matches. The CDR3 is 15 amino acids. The chain is built from TRBV24-1 and TRBJ2-2; 7 bases align to TRBD1. The sequencing sample was made of blood. The sequence derives from a girl between 10 and 17 years old with multiple sclerosis. The CDR3 DNA sequence: TGTGCCACCAGTGAGACAGGGATTCGCACCGGGGAGCTGTTTTTT. The encoded protein is CATSETGIRTGELFF.